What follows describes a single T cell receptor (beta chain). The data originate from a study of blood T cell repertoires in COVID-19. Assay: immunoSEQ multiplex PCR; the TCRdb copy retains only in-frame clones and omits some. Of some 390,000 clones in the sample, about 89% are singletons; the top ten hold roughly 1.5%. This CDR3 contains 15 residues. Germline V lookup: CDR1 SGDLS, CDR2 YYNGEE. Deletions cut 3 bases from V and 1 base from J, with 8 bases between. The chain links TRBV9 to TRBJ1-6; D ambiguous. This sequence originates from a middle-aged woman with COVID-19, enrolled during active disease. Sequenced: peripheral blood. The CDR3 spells CASSDRGSYNSPLHF. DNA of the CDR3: TGTGCCAGCAGCGACCGAGGGTCCTATAATTCACCCCTCCACTTT.